One and the same sample provided the 23 T cell receptor beta chains below, sequenced in a study of blood T cells in healthy people across ages. A second about 7 to 11 cycle PCR used barcoded and J-beta primers. TCRdb ran MiXCR on the 5' RACE reads and lists one entry per CDR3 protein. The data contain fewer than 800,000 distinct CDR3 sequences, less than 40% of them seen just once; the ten biggest clones take up about 16%. Sequencing was done on a sample of blood. These receptors were collected from a woman aged 80 or over in good health.

This clonotype was observed a handful of times. The V and J genes are TRBV2 and TRBJ2-1; 11 bases are shared with TRBD2. The CDR3 runs to 14 residues. V shed 6 bases, J shed 6 bases, and the junction held 4 bases outside the gene matches. The V gene's germline CDR1 is SNHLY and CDR2 FYNNEI. The CDR3 nucleotides read TGTGCCAGCAGAACTAGCGGGGGCTCCAATGAGCAGTTCTTC. Its protein is CASRTSGGSNEQFF.

There are many counts of this clonotype. DNA for the CDR3: TGTGCCAGCAGTCCGGGACAGGCATTTTATGGCTACACCTTC. Translation: CASSPGQAFYGYTF. The chain combines TRBV6-5 with TRBJ1-2, with TRBD1 matching 8 bases. The trim removed 5 bases at V and 5 bases at J, leaving 7 bases unmatched. The CDR3 has 14 residues. The germline V gene encodes CDR1 MNHEY and CDR2 SVGAGI.

On this clonotype: A read error is possible here, since a much larger clone lies one base away. The chain has TRBV30 and TRBJ1-2; 8 nucleotides line up with TRBD1. Germline lookup yields CDR1 GTSNPN and CDR2 SVGIG (reference sequence). The CDR3 is made up of 17 amino acids. The CDR3 bases are TGTGCCTGGGGTGTATACGGCCCGGGACAGGTTCAAGGGGGCTACACCTTC. Protein: CAWGVYGPGQVQGGYTF.

There are a few counts of this clonotype. The chain has TRBV7-2 and TRBJ1-1; 7 bases are shared with TRBD1. This CDR3 is 15 amino acids long. The trim removed 6 bases at V and 3 bases at J, leaving 10 bases unmatched. CDR1 and CDR2 from the germline V gene are SGHTA and FQGNSA. The CDR3 reads CASRPQQGWYTEAFF. The CDR3 DNA follows: TGTGCCAGCAGGCCTCAACAGGGGTGGTACACTGAAGCTTTCTTT.

This clonotype showed up just once. The genes are TRBV6-1 and TRBJ1-1, with 7 bases lining up with TRBD1. The CDR3 has 14 amino acids. V lost 6 bases and J lost 0; bases outside the gene matches: 4. The germline CDR1 and CDR2 sequences are MNHNS and SASEGT. The CDR3 DNA sequence: TGTGCCAGCAGGAGGACAGGACTGAACACTGAAGCTTTCTTT. Translation: CASRRTGLNTEAFF.

This clonotype occurred a few times. Given a much more abundant clone one base away, this may be a read error. The J gene is TRBJ2-5, the V gene TRBV5-1; 8 nucleotides line up with TRBD1. The CDR3 loop spans 13 amino acids. Germline V gene lookup returns CDR1 SGHRS and CDR2 YFSETQ. The CDR3 DNA sequence: TGCGCCAACAGCCTACAGGGGGAAGAGACCCAGTACTTC. Its translation is CANSLQGEETQYF.

About this clonotype itself: Possible read error: a much larger clone is one base away. This chain joins TRBV6-6 and TRBJ1-2, with D uncertain. The length of the CDR3 is 11 residues. Germline V gene sequence: CDR1 MNHNY, CDR2 SVGAGI (reference sequence). The ends were cut back, 6 bases at V and 6 bases at J, with 8 bases in the middle. CDR3: CASRQRHGYTF. The DNA for the CDR3 is TGTGCCAGCAGACAACGGCATGGCTACACCTTC.

This clonotype was recorded many times. The J gene is TRBJ1-4, the V gene TRBV4-1; TRBD1 is a possible D gene (6 bases). CDR1 MGHRA and CDR2 YSYEKL come from the germline V gene. V dropped 0 bases and J dropped 7 bases, with 12 bases sitting between them. The CDR3 covers 15 residues. The CDR3 DNA reads as TGCGCCAGCAGCCAAGATTACGGGGGGCTTGAAAAACTGTTTTTT. It specifies CASSQDYGGLEKLFF.

As to this clonotype: A much larger clone differs by one base, so this may be a read error. The chain is built from TRBV28 and TRBJ2-1; 8 bases agree with TRBD1. The germline V gene has CDR1 MDHEN and CDR2 SYDVKM. The CDR3 has 15 amino acids. V shed 6 bases, J shed 3 bases, and the junction held 7 bases outside the gene matches. The CDR3 is CASSLVQGGYNEQFF. CDR3 DNA: TGTGCCAGCAGCTTAGTACAGGGGGGCTACAATGAGCAGTTCTTC.

Notes on this clonotype: Being one base from a much bigger clone, this may be a read error. This chain links TRBV25-1 with TRBJ2-1, with 8 positions matching TRBD1. This CDR3 is built from 11 residues. V gave up 6 bases and J gave up 9 bases; unmatched junction bases: 1. Germline CDR1 and CDR2: MGHDK and SYGVNS. This chain's CDR3 is CASRDRVEQFF. The CDR3 coding sequence is TGTGCCAGCAGGGACAGGGTTGAGCAGTTCTTC.

In regard to this clonotype: This could be a read error, since a much larger clone is one nucleotide away. The chain has TRBV7-2 and TRBJ2-3, with D perhaps TRBD2 (7 bases). The CDR3 consists of 15 residues. The germline CDR1 and CDR2 sequences are SGHTA and FQGNSA. CDR3 coding DNA: TGTGCCAGCAGCTTAGCGGGGGGGCCGACAGTTACGCAGTATTTT. It specifies CASSLAGGPTVTQYF.

V and J are TRBV20-1 and TRBJ2-3, with 12 bases that match TRBD2. V dropped 3 bases and J dropped 6; count of bases not matched to a gene: 10. This CDR3 contains 16 residues. Germline V gene lookup returns CDR1 DFQATT and CDR2 SNEGSKA (reference sequence). Written as DNA, the CDR3 is TGCAGTGCTAGCCAGACTAGCGGGGGACCCACGGATACGCAGTATTTT. Translating gives CSASQTSGGPTDTQYF.

At least ten counts were recorded for this clonotype. J is TRBJ2-1 and V is TRBV13; tentative D call: TRBD1 (6 bases). Germline V CDR1 and CDR2: PRHDT, FYEKMQ (reference sequence). The CDR3 has 13 amino acids. V lost 7 bases to trimming and J lost 7 bases, with 14 bases between them. The CDR3 DNA sequence: TGTGCCAGCAATCGGGGCAGGGGTAATGAGCAGTTCTTC. It codes for CASNRGRGNEQFF.

Worth noting for this clonotype: This clone may be a read error of a much larger clone one base away. The rearrangement joins TRBV9 to TRBJ2-3; D is unclear. Germline-derived CDR1 and CDR2 are SGDLS and YYNGEE. The CDR3 has 13 residues. CDR3 in DNA: TGTGCCAACAGCGTAGGGAAGGCCTCTCCGCAGTATTTT. It yields the protein CANSVGKASPQYF.

This clonotype was seen ten or more times. The V call is TRBV27, the J call TRBJ1-2; D ambiguous. The CDR3 sequence is 14 residues long. Looked up from germline, CDR1 is MNHEY and CDR2 is SMNVEV (reference sequence). V shed 6 bases and J shed 3 bases, with 14 bases lying between them. The CDR3 reads CASRTQDGDYGYTF. The CDR3 nucleotides read TGTGCCAGCAGGACTCAGGACGGGGACTATGGCTACACCTTC.

The chain uses TRBV6-5 and TRBJ1-1; D gene ambiguous. The CDR3 contains 12 residues. Germline V lookup: CDR1 MNHEY, CDR2 SVGAGI. Trimming pared 5 bases from V and 6 bases from J, leaving 10 bases between. The CDR3 sequence: CASSKSSSEAFF. CDR3 in DNA: TGTGCCAGCAGTAAGAGTAGTTCTGAAGCTTTCTTT.

This clonotype was observed a handful of times. V is TRBV3-1 and J is TRBJ1-6; D is possibly TRBD1 (6 bases). V lost 3 bases, J lost 9 bases, and 12 bases lay in between. The CDR3 is made up of 14 amino acids. The germline CDR1 and CDR2 sequences are LGHDT and YNNKEL (reference sequence). The CDR3 protein is CASSQRQGISPLHF. CDR3 bases: TGTGCCAGCAGCCAGAGGCAGGGGATTTCACCCCTCCACTTT.

Note on this clonotype: A much bigger clone sits one base away, suggesting this may be a read error. The chain is built from TRBV20-1 and TRBJ2-7; D perhaps matches TRBD1 (6 bases). CDR1 DFQATT and CDR2 SNEGSKA come from the germline V gene (reference sequence). V lost 5 bases, J lost 1 base, and 12 bases lay in between. This CDR3 spans 13 amino acids. DNA for the CDR3: TGCAGTGCTGGTTCAGGGGAGTCCTACGAGCAGTACTTC. Encoded protein: CSAGSGESYEQYF.

This clonotype occurred many times. The chain uses TRBV7-9 and TRBJ2-3, with 11 bases lining up with TRBD1. Germline loops: CDR1 SEHNR, CDR2 FQNEAQ (reference sequence). The CDR3 totals 14 residues. The V gene end was trimmed by 6 bases and the J gene end by 3 bases; junction bases not matched to a gene: 2. The CDR3 DNA follows: TGTGCCAGCAGGGACAGGGGGCAAACAGATACGCAGTATTTT. It specifies CASRDRGQTDTQYF.

This clonotype was seen a handful of times. A much larger clone differs by one base, so this may be a read error. The chain joins TRBV30 to TRBJ2-5; maybe TRBD1 (6 bases). The end of the DNA fits TRBJ2-1 better, so the J call may be wrong. The CDR3 runs to 12 residues. From germline, CDR1 is GTSNPN and CDR2 SVGIG (reference sequence). The chain's CDR3 is CAWEGEQETQFF. DNA for the CDR3: TGTGCCTGGGAGGGGGAGCAAGAGACCCAGTTCTTC.

In its sample, this clonotype was seen a few times. A clone one base away is much larger, so this may be a read error. The V gene is TRBV7-2, the J gene TRBJ2-5; 8 bases line up with TRBD2. Trimming cost V 6 bases and J 4 bases; bases outside gene matches: 10. The CDR3 contains 15 residues. Germline V gives CDR1 SGHTA, CDR2 FQGNSA. CDR3 sequence: CASRRGLVGGETQYF. CDR3 DNA sequence: TGTGCCAGCAGAAGGGGACTAGTGGGGGGAGAGACCCAGTACTTC.

About this clonotype itself: A much larger clone differs from this one at a single base, so this may be a read error. The chain has TRBV20-1 and TRBJ2-3; possible D gene TRBD2, 5 bases. The germline V gene has CDR1 DFQATT and CDR2 SNEGSKA (reference sequence). CDR3 length: 14 amino acids. The CDR3 sequence is CSASTIAFTDTRYF. The CDR3 nucleotides are TGCAGTGCCAGTACGATAGCGTTCACAGATACGCGGTATTTT.

The V call is TRBV30, the J call TRBJ1-1, with D unclear. Trimming took 2 bases from V and 0 from J, leaving 7 bases between them. In germline, CDR1 is GTSNPN, CDR2 SVGIG (reference sequence). The CDR3 spans 13 residues. CDR3 amino acids: CAWSSDLNTEAFF. Written as DNA, the CDR3 is TGTGCCTGGAGTTCGGACCTGAACACTGAAGCTTTCTTT.